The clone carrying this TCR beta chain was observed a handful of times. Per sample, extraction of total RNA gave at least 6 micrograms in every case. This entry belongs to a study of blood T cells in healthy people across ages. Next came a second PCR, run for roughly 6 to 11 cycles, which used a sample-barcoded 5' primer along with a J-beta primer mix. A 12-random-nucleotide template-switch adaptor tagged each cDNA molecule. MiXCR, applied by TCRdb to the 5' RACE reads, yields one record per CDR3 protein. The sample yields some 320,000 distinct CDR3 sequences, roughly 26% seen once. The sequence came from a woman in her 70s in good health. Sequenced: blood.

The CDR3 region has the DNA TGTGCCAGCAGTTACGGTGGAACAGATACGCAGTATTTT. Translating gives CASSYGGTDTQYF. This chain connects TRBV6-6 to TRBJ2-3; no clear D gene. The germline V and J ends were trimmed by 2 bases and 3 bases, with 6 bases remaining between them. Per the germline V gene, CDR1 is MNHNY and CDR2 is SVGAGI (reference sequence). The CDR3 has 13 residues.